Below, one T cell receptor (beta chain) is given with its context. Per the original data handling: It was from reference gene primer amplification that nucleated cell counts were estimated. Assay: immunoSEQ multiplex PCR; the TCRdb copy retains only in-frame clones and omits some. V and J calls plus clone size are reproduced from that table; the DNA served to infer D and trimming. The sample holds just over 650,000 clones, 85% to 90% seen once. This sample is part of a study of blood T cell repertoires in COVID-19. Germline V CDR1 and CDR2: SEHNR, FQNEAQ (reference sequence). There are 16 residues in the CDR3. V was pared by 5 bases and J by 6 bases, with 15 bases of the junction left unmatched.

This chain uses TRBV7-9 with TRBJ1-2; TRBD1 aligns across 7 bases. This clonotype originated in a woman aged 18 to 35 with acute or convalescent COVID-19. The specimen sequenced was peripheral blood. CDR3 coding DNA: TGTGCCAGCAGCCTTAAGGGGGCAGGGAGCGATGATGGCTACACCTTC. Its protein is CASSLKGAGSDDGYTF.